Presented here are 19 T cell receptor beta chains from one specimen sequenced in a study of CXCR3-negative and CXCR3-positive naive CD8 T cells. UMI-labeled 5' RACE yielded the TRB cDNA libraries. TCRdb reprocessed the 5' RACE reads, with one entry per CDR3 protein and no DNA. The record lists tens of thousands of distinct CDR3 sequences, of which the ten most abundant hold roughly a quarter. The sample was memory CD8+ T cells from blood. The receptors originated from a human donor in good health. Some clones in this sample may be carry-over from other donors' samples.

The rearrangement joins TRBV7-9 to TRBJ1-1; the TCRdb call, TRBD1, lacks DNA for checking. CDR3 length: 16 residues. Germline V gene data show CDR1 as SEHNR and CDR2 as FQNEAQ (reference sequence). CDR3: CASSHRGGGRPTEAFF.

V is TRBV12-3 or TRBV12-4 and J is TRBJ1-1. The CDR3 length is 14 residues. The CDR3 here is CASSFDPIGTEAFF.

CDR3 sequence: CASSLARLAEHSYEQYF. The chain has TRBV12-3 or TRBV12-4 and TRBJ2-7; TCRdb indicates TRBD2, and absent DNA this call remains unverified. The CDR3 contains 17 residues.

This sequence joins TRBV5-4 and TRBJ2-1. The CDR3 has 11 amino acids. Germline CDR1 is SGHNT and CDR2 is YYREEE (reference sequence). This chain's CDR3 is CASSLSREQFF.

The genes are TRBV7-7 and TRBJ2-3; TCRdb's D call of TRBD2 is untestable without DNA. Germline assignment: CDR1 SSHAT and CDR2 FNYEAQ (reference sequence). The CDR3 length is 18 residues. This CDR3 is CASSLGLAGTSSTDTQYF.

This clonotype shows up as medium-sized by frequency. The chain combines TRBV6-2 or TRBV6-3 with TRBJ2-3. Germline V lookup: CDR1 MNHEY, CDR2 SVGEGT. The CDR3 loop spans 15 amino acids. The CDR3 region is CASSYSAGSTDTQYF.

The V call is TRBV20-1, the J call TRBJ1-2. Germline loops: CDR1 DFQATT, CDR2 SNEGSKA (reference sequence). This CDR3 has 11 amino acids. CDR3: CSARNDYGYTF.

This CDR3 is CSVPSNRRDYGYTF. The genes are TRBV29-1 and TRBJ1-2. Germline V gives CDR1 SQVTM, CDR2 ANQGSEA. The CDR3 loop spans 14 amino acids.

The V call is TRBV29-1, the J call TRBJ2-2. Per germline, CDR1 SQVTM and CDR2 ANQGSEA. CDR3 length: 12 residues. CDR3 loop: CSVSGDTGELFF.

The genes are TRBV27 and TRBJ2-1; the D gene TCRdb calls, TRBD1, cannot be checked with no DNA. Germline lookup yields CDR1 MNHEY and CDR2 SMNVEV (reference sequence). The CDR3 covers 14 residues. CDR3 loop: CDSSLTPTGDEQFF.

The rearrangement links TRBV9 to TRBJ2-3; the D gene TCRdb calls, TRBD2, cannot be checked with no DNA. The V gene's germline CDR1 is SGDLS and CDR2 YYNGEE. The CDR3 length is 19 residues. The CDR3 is CASSVVSAGGEIATDTQYF.

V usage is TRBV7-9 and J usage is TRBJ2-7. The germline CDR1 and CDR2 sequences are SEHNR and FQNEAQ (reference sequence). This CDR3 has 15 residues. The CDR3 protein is CASSPQVANVYEQYF. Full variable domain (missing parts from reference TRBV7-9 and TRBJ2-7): DTGVSQNPRHKITKRGQNVTFRCDPISEHNRLYWYRQTLGQGPEFLTYFQNEAQLEKSRLLSDRFSAERPKGSFSTLEIQRTEQGDSAMYLCASSPQVANVYEQYFGPGTRLTVT.

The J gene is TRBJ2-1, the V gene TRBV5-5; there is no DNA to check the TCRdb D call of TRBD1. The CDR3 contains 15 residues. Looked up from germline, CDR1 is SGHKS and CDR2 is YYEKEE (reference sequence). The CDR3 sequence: CASSLGDREYNEQFF.

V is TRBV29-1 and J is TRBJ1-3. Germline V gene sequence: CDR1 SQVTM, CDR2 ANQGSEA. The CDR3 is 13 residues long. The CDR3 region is CSVEVSSGNTIYF.

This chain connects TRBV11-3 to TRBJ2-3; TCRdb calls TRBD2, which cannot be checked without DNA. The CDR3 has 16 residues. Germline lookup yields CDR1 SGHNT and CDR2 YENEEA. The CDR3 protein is CASSFYRGGRSDTQYF.

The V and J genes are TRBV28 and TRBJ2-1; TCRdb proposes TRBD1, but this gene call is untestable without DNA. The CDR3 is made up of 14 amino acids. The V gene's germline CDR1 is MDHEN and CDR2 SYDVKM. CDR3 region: CASWPRSSYNEQFF.

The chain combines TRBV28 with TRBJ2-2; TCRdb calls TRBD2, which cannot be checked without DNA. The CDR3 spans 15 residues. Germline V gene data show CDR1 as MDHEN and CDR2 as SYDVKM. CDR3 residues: CASNLRQGGTGELFF.

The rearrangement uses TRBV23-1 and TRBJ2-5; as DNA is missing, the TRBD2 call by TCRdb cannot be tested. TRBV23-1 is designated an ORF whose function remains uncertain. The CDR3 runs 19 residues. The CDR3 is CASLETGTSVSQYQETQYF.

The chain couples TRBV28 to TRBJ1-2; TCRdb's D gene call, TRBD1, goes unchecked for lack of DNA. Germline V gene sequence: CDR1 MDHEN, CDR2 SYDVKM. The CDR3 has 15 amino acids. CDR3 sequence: CASGGVGQGADGYTF.